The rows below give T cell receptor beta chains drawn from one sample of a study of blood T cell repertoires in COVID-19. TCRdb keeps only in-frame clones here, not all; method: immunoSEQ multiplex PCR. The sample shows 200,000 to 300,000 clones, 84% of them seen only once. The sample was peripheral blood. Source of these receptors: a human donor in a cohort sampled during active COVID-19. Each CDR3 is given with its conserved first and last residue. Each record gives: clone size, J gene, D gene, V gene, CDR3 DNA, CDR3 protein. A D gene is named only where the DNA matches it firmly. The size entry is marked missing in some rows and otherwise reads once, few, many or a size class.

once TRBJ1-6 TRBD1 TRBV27 TGTGCCAGCCGTACACACAGGGGCAATTCACCCCTCCACTTT CASRTHRGNSPLHF
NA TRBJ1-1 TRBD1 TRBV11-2 TGTGCCAGCAGCACCGGGACAGGGTGGAACACTGAAGCTTTCTTT CASSTGTGWNTEAFF
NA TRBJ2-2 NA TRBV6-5 TGTGCCAGCTGGGCTAGCGCGAGTACCGGGGAGCTGTTTTTT CASWASASTGELFF
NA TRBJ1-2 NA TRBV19 TGTGCCAGTAGTGGGACACCCAATGGCTACACCTTC CASSGTPNGYTF
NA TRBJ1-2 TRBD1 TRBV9 TGTGCCAGCACCGTAGGACAGGGTTACTATGGCTACACCTTC CASTVGQGYYGYTF
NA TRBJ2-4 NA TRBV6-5 TGTGCCAGCCGCGGGGGCGGTCGGGACATTCAGTACTTC CASRGGGRDIQYF
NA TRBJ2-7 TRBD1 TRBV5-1 TGCGCCAGCAGCTTGTCTCCCTCGACAGGGGTCGTCGAGCAGTACTTC CASSLSPSTGVVEQYF
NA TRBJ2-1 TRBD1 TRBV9 TGTGCCAGCAGCCACCGGGACAGGGGCTCCAATGAGCAGTTCTTC CASSHRDRGSNEQFF
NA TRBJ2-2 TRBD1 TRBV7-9 TGTGCCAGCAGCCCAAGGGGGACAGGGGGACTAGATCACACCGGGGAGCTGTTTTTT CASSPRGTGGLDHTGELFF
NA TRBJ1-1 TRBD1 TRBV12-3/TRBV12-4 TGTGCCAGCAGGATGCTGACAGGGGCTGAAGCTTTCTTT CASRMLTGAEAFF
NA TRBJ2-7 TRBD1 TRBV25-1 TGTGCCAGCAGTGAAAGGACAGGGGCCGAGCAGTACTTC CASSERTGAEQYF
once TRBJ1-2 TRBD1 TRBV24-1 TGTGCCACCAGTGAAGGGGACAGCTATGGCTACACCTTC CATSEGDSYGYTF
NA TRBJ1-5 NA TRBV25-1 TGTGCCAGCAGTGAAGGGGGGGGTCAGCCCCAGCATTTT CASSEGGGQPQHF
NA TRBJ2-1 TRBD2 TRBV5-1 TGCGCCAGCAGCTTGGATCCTACGGGACTAGCGGGAGGGCGGAATGAGCAGTTCTTC CASSLDPTGLAGGRNEQFF
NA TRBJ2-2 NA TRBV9 TGTGCCAGCAGCTACGGACTTTTGCCCACCGGGGAGCTGTTTTTT CASSYGLLPTGELFF
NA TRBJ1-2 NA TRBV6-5 TGTGCCAGCAGTTCGAAATTGGGCCCTGGGAGGTACACCTTC CASSSKLGPGRYTF
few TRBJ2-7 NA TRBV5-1 TGCGCCAGCAGCTTTGACTCGATCTCCTACGAGCAGTACTTC CASSFDSISYEQYF
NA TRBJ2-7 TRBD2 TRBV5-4 TGTGCCAGCAGCTTGAGGGCGGGAGCTGGTTTACGCGAGCAGTACTTC CASSLRAGAGLREQYF
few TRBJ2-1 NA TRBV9 TGTGCCAGCAGCGTAGCTACGTGGAGTGAGACGACGGAGCAGTTCTTC CASSVATWSETTEQFF
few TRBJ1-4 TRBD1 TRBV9 TGTGCCAGCAGCATACAGGGGGGCACTAATGAAAAACTGTTTTTT CASSIQGGTNEKLFF
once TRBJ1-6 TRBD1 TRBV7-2 TGTGCCAGCACCCTCGGGACAGGGTGGAATTCACCCCTCCACTTT CASTLGTGWNSPLHF
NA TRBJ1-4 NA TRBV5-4 TGTGCCAGCAGCTTGGCCAGAGGCTCTAATGAAAAACTGTTTTTT CASSLARGSNEKLFF
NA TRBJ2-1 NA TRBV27 TGTGCCAGCAGTTTAAGGACGGGGGGCGTTGAGCAGTTCTTC CASSLRTGGVEQFF
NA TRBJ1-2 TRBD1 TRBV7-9 TGTGCCAGCATCAGTACAGGGGGCGGTGGCTACACCTTC CASISTGGGGYTF
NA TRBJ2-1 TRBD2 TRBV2 TGTGCCAGCCAACGAGTACAGACTAGCGGGGGTGAGCAGTTCTTC CASQRVQTSGGEQFF
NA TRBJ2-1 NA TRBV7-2 TGTGCCAGCAGCTTAGTGGTCGGGGTTAGAGATGAGCAGTTCTTC CASSLVVGVRDEQFF
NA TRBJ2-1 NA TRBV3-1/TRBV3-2 TGTGCCAGCAGCCCCCATCGGGGTCGGGAGAGCCATGAGCAGTTCTTC CASSPHRGRESHEQFF
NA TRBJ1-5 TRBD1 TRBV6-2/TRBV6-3 TGTGCCAGCAGCCCGAACAGGGGCGGGTATCAGCCCCAGCATTTT CASSPNRGGYQPQHF
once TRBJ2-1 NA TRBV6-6 TGTGCCAGCAGTCCCCGGGACTTTTACAATGAGCAGTTCTTC CASSPRDFYNEQFF
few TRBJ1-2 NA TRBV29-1 TGCAGCGCGCAGGGTAACTATGGCTACACCTTC CSAQGNYGYTF
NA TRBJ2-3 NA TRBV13 TGTGCCAGCAGTTCCCTAGGCAGCCCCAGGGCAGATACGCAGTATTTT CASSSLGSPRADTQYF
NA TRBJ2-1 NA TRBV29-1 TGCAGCGTTGTACAGGGAACGAATGAGCAGTTCTTC CSVVQGTNEQFF
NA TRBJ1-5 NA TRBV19 TGTGCCAGTAGTATCGGCAGGGATTCCGCTCAGCCCCAGCATTTT CASSIGRDSAQPQHF
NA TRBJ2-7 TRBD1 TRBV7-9 TGTGCCAGCAGCCGAACAGGGGGCCCGGGTGAGCAGTACTTC CASSRTGGPGEQYF
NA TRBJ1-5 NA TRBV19 TGTGCCAGTAGTGCCCACGGGTCCGAAAATAGCAATCAGCCCCAGCATTTT CASSAHGSENSNQPQHF
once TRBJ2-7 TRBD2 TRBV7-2 TGTGCCAGTGGACTAGCGAACGAGCAGTACTTC CASGLANEQYF
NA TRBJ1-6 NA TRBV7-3 TGTGCCAGCAGCTCTCCGGTGGGGCCACGCGACGGACCCTATAATTCACCCCTCCACTTT CASSSPVGPRDGPYNSPLHF
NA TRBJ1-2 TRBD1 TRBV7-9 TGTGCCAGCAGATCTGGACAGGTCGGTTATGGCTACACCTTC CASRSGQVGYGYTF
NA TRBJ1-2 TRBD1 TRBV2 TGTGCCAGCAGAGTGGACGGAGGGGGCAAAAGCTATGGCTACACCTTC CASRVDGGGKSYGYTF
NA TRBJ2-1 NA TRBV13 TGTGCCAGTAGGTCCGGGAATGAGCAGTTCTTC CASRSGNEQFF
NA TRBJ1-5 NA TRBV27 TGTGCCAGCAGGCCAGGGGTTTCTCATCAGCCCCAGCATTTT CASRPGVSHQPQHF
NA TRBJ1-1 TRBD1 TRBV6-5 TGTGCCAGCAGTCCCCGGACAGGGAGGGAAGCTTTCTTT CASSPRTGREAFF
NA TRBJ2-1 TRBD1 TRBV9 TGTGCCAGCAGCGCCAGACAGGGGTCTTACTACAATGAGCAGTTCTTC CASSARQGSYYNEQFF
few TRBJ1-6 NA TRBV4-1 TGCGCCAGCAGCTCCTGGACAGAGCCCAATTCACCCCTCCACTTT CASSSWTEPNSPLHF
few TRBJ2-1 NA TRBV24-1 TGTGCCACCAGTGTAACCGGGGATGAGCAGTTCTTC CATSVTGDEQFF
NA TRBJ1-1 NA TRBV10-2 TGCGCCAGCCAGCGGGGGGAGGGCACTGAAGCTTTCTTT CASQRGEGTEAFF
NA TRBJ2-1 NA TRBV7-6 TGTGCCAGCAGCTTAGAACCGAGCTCCTACAATGAGCAGTTCTTC CASSLEPSSYNEQFF
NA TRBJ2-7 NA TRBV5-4 TGTGCCAGCAGGACGTGGGGCTCTTCTTTTTCCGAGCAGTACTTC CASRTWGSSFSEQYF
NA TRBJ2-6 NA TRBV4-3 TGCGCCAGCAGCCAAGATCACGCGGCCGACTCTGGGGCCAACGTCCTGACTTTC CASSQDHAADSGANVLTF
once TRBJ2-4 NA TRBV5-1 TGCGCCAGCAGCTTAAGTGACAGAAACATTCAGTACTTC CASSLSDRNIQYF
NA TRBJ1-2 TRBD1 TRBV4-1 TGCGCCAGCAGCCCCACGGACAGGGATACCTATGGCTACACCTTC CASSPTDRDTYGYTF
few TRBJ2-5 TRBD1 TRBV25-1 TGTGCCAGCAGTTGGAGTGAGAGGGGACAGGGGGCTCGGGAGACCCAGTACTTC CASSWSERGQGARETQYF
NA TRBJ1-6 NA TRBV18 TGTGCCAGCTCACCCTCAGTCCCCTTGCCTGGGGCGTATAATTCACCCCTCCACTTT CASSPSVPLPGAYNSPLHF